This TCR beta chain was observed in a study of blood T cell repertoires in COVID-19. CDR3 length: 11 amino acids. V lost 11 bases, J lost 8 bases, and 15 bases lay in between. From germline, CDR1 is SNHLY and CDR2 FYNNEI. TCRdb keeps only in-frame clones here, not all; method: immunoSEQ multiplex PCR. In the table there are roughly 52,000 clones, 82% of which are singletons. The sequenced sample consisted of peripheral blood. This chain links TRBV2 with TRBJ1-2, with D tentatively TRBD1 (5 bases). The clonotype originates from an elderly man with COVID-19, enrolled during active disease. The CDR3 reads CAAWGGIGYTF. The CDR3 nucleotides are TGTGCCGCCTGGGGGGGGATCGGCTACACCTTC.